Described below is a single T cell receptor (beta chain) sequence and its context. Its target is not known. Repertoires were generated with immunoSEQ multiplex PCR, while TCRdb's copy carries only in-frame clones and drops some. The sample records 95,000 to 100,000 clones, about 89% being singletons. The record originates from a study of PD-1 blockade in classical Hodgkin lymphoma. The study's findings and limits: The authors have not defined what causes the repertoire differences, possibly disease activity or prior therapy.

Germline values: CDR1 LNHDA, CDR2 SQIVND (reference sequence). The V gene end was trimmed by 3 bases and the J gene end by 4 bases; junction bases not matched to a gene: 3. The CDR3 totals 15 residues. After autologous stem cell transplantation all patients relapsed, and prior brentuximab vedotin exposure differed between cohorts. When best responses were assessed, they were complete response, partial response or progressive disease. Sequenced here: peripheral blood mononuclear cells (PBMCs), sampled before the second cycle of nivolumab. This chain connects TRBV19 to TRBJ2-3, with TRBD1 matching over 11 bases. This clonotype was obtained from a human donor with classical Hodgkin lymphoma. CDR3 nucleotides: TGTGCCAGTAGTATCGGACAGGGGGCTGCAGATACGCAGTATTTT. It codes for CASSIGQGAADTQYF.